This TCR beta chain is drawn from a study of beta chain features in type 1 diabetes (dated by TCRdb to the late 2010s). Some background on the complete study: Mean age, gender distribution, total cell number and subset yield did not differ between patients and healthy donors. Regulatory and stem cell-like memory subsets were obtained from only 8 patients and roughly 8 healthy donors, while naive and central memory subsets were obtained from all 28 donors. Across all samples, some 100,000,000 sorted cells were examined, and cell number per subset correlated strongly with RNA yield. In the study, TCRB repertoires of sorted circulating CD4+ T cell subsets from recently diagnosed type 1 diabetes patients were compared with those of matched healthy donors. Broader findings and caveats from the paper: Naive, central memory and regulatory TCRB repertoires appeared more similar among patients than among healthy donors. Because cDNA rather than genomic DNA was sequenced, highly expressing activated cells could have been over-represented, although no difference in activation and CD3 levels was found between groups. Because small numbers of individuals were included in the HLA sub-analyses, any influence of HLA type on TCRB rearrangement was left unresolved. PCR may preferentially amplify shorter templates, but because patient and control samples were amplified and corrected together, any resulting skew would affect both groups equally. A moderate but significant shortening of TCRB CDR3 length was observed in type 1 diabetes patients in all four CD4+ subsets. At VDJ recombination sites, type 1 diabetes patients had fewer insertions and more deleted nucleotides, which implies abnormalities in thymic rearrangement.

This clone was counted only a few times. The clone's antigen remains unknown. The sample holds no much larger clone one base away, and base qualities are not on file. The germline V gene sets CDR1 to SGHVS and CDR2 to FQNEAQ. From the cysteine up to the phenylalanine, the CDR3 has a length of 14 residues. Only the CDR3 DNA is retained, 42 bases long and in frame from the first base. The germline ends are 16 bases apart after V is trimmed by 1 base and J by 10 bases. Each donor gave one peripheral blood draw, around 0.12 L on average, collected into heparinised tubes. A BD FACSAria II and a panel including CD45RO, CCR7, CD25, CD127, CD95 and CD27 were used to sort naive, central memory, regulatory and stem cell-like memory CD4+ T cells. Purity was above 95% for every sorted population. PBMCs were isolated immediately by Lymphoprep density gradient centrifugation and stained directly without culture. To minimize batch effects, samples were stained and sorted in pairs, one healthy donor with one patient per experiment.

The High Capacity cDNA Reverse Transcription Kit was used to reverse transcribe all of the isolated RNA, meaning that expressed TCRB transcripts were what got sequenced. Deep immunoSEQ sequencing was applied to naive, central memory and regulatory T cell samples, giving an average of around 3.4 million total reads per sample. Sorted cells were lysed in RLT buffer, and RNA was extracted using DNase-treated RNeasy Micro or Mini kits according to cell number. Each cell subset was processed on its own to prevent cross-contamination, while patient and healthy donor samples were processed together. The immunoSEQ multiplex PCR was used to amplify TCRB sequences from cDNA, yielding 87-bp fragments that span the CDR3 region. Amplicons were sequenced on the Illumina HiSeq platform. Per the authors' processing: Synthetic template baselines were used to correct PCR bias computationally, reads within Hamming distance 2 were collapsed together, and singletons that could not be merged were discarded. Reads were aligned to IMGT to assign V, D and J genes, CDR3 length, and insertions or deletions at six rearrangement sites. Clonotype counts were normalized to sorted cell number within each subset before computing true diversity and Gini coefficients with the tcR R package. The overlap coefficient, calculated on TCRB nucleotide sequences, was used to quantify repertoire sharing. Out-of-frame TCRB sequences from naive cells were analyzed as a proxy for the pre-selection repertoire. TCRdb took this table from immuneACCESS and kept in-frame rearrangements with V and J called. Such tables lack part of the clones; where checked against another copy, unresolved V genes explain under half of the gap, and the rest is unexplained. That table is the source of V, J and clone size, and D and trimming were worked out from the DNA. Present in this sample are some 900,000 clones, about a sixth of which were seen just once. The ten largest clonotypes hold 0.02% to 0.025% of the sample.

The sequencing sample was made of naive CD4+ T cells from blood. The sample's cell subset or site label is to be understood as: true naive CD4+ T cells. The sequence derives from a woman aged 18-29 years in good health. The chain joins TRBV7-8 to TRBJ1-1, with a weak D call of TRBD1 (5 bases match). The bases are TGTGCCAGCAGCTTAGTAAAGGTGCCAAGGGGAGCTTTCTTT. This encodes CASSLVKVPRGAFF.